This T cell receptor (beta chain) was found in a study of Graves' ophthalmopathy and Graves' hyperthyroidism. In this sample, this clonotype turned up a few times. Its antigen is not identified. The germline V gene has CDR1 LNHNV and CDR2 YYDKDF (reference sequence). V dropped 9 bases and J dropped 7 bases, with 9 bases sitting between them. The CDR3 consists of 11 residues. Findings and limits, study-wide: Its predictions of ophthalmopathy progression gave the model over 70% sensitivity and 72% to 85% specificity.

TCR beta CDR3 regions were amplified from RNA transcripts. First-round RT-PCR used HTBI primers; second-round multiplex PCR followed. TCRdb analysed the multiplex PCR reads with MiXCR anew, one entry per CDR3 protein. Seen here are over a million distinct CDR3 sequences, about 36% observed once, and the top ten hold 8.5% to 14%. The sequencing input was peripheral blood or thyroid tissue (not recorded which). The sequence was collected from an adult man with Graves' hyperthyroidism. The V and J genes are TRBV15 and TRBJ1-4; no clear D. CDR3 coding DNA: TGTGCCACTAGCCTGGGTGAAAAACTGTTTTTT. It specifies CATSLGEKLFF.